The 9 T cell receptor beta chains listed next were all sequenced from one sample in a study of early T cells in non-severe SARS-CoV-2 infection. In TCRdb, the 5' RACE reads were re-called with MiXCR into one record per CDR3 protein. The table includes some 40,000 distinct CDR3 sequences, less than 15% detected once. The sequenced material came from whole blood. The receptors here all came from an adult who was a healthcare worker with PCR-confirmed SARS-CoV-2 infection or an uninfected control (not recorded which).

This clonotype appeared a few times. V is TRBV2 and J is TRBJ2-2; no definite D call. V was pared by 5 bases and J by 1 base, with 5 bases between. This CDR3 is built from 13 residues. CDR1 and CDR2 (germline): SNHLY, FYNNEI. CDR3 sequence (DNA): TGTGCCAGCAGTAGGCTGAACACCGGGGAGCTGTTTTTT. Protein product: CASSRLNTGELFF.

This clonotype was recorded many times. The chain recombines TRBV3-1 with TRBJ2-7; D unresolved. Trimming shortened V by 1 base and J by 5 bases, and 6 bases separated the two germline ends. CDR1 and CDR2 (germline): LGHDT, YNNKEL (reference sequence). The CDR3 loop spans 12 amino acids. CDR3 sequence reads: CASSQVKHEQYF. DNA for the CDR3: TGTGCCAGCAGCCAAGTGAAGCACGAGCAGTACTTC.

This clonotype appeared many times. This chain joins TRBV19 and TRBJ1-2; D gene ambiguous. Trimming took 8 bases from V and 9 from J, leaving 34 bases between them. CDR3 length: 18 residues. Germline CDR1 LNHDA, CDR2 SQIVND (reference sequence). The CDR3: CASARPYQEGSLWASYTF. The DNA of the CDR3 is TGTGCCAGTGCACGACCATACCAAGAAGGATCCCTCTGGGCCAGCTACACCTTC.

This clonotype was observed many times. The CDR3 is CASSLGGNIDEQYF. The CDR3 DNA sequence: TGTGCCAGCAGCCTGGGGGGGAATATCGACGAGCAGTACTTC. The chain joins TRBV7-9 to TRBJ2-7; 7 nucleotides agree with TRBD2. With 5 bases clipped from V and 5 bases from J, the junction kept 9 bases outside the gene matches. The germline CDR1 and CDR2 sequences are SEHNR and FQNEAQ (reference sequence). The CDR3 is 14 residues long.

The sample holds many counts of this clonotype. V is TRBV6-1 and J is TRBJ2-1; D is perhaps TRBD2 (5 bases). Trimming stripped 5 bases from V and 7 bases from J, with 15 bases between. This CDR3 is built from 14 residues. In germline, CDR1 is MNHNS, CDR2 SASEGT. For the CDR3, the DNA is TGTGCCAGCAGTCCCCGGCGAGGGCAGAATGAGCAGTTCTTC. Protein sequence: CASSPRRGQNEQFF.

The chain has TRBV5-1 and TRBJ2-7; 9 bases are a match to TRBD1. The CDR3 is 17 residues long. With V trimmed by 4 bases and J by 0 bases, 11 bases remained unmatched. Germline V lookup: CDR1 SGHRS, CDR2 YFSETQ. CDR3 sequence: CASSPGLQGAYSYEQYF. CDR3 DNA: TGCGCCAGCAGCCCGGGATTACAGGGGGCGTACTCCTACGAGCAGTACTTC.

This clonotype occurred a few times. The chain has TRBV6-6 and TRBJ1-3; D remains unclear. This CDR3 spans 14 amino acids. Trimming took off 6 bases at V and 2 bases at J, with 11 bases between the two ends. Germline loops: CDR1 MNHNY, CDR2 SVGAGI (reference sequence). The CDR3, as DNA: TGTGCCAGCAGGCAGTCATCGCCTGGAAACACCATATATTTT. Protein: CASRQSSPGNTIYF.

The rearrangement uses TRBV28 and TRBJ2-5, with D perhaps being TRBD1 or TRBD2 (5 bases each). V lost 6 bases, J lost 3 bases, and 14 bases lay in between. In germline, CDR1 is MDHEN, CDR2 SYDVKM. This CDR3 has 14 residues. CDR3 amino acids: CASRTDGGKETQYF. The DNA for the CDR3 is TGTGCCAGCAGAACGGATGGGGGTAAAGAGACCCAGTACTTC.

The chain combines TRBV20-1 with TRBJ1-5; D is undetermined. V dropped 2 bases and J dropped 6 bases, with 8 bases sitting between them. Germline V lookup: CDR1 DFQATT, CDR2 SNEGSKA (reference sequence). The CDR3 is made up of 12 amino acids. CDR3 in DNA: TGCAGTGCTAGAACTTTTGGTCAGCCCCAGCATTTT. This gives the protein CSARTFGQPQHF.